This T cell receptor beta chain was documented in a study of cytomegalovirus exposure and HLA in healthy donors. This clone turned up a few times. The antigen is undetermined. Overall study findings and caveats: Later work found that TCR association rates differed between HLA loci; DRB1 had the most and HLA-C the fewest.

Use of 60 Vbeta and 13 Jbeta primers characterized the PCR. TCRdb keeps only in-frame clones here, not all; method: immunoSEQ multiplex PCR. The sample yields 150,000 to 200,000 clones, roughly four fifths seen once. The CDR3 is 16 residues long. Germline V gene data show CDR1 as ENHRY and CDR2 as SYGVKD. The ends lost 3 bases at V and 5 bases at J; junction bases unmatched: 9. This TCR derives from a woman aged 18-29 years in good health and CMV-seropositive. The material sequenced was PBMCs. The J gene is TRBJ1-1, the V gene TRBV10-3, with TRBD1 identical over 10 bases. CDR3 in amino acids: CAISDSPTGGLTEAFF. CDR3 bases: TGTGCCATCAGTGACAGCCCGACAGGGGGCCTAACTGAAGCTTTCTTT.